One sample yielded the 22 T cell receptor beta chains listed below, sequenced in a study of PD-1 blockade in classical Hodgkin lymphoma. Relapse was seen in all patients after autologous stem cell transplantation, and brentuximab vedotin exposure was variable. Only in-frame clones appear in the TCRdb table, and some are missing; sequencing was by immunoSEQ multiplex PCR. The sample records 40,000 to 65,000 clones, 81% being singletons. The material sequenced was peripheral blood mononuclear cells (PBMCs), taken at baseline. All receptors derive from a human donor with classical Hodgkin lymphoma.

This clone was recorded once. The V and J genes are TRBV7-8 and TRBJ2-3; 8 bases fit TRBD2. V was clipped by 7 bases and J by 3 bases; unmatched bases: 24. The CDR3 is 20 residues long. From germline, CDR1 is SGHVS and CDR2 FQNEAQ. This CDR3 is CASTTPTGLARHRATDTQYF. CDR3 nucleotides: TGTGCCAGCACCACCCCTACTGGACTAGCCCGCCACCGGGCGACAGATACGCAGTATTTT.

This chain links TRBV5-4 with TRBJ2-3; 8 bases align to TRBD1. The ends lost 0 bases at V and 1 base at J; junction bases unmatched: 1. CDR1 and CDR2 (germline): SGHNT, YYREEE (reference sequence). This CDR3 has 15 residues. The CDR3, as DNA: TGTGCCAGCAGCTTGGCAGGGGGCGGCACAGATACGCAGTATTTT. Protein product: CASSLAGGGTDTQYF.

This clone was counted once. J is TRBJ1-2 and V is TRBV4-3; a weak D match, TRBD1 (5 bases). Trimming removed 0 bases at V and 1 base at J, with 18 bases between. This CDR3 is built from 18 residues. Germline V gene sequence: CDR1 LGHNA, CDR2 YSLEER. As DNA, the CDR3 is TGCGCCAGCAGCCAAGAATCTCTGGTGGGGACCCTTAACTATGGCTACACCTTC. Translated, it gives CASSQESLVGTLNYGYTF.

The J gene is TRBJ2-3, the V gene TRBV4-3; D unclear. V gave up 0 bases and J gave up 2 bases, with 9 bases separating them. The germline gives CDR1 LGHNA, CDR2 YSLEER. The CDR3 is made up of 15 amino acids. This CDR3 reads CASSQEGRITDTQYF. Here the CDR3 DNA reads TGCGCCAGCAGCCAAGAAGGGCGGATCACAGATACGCAGTATTTT.

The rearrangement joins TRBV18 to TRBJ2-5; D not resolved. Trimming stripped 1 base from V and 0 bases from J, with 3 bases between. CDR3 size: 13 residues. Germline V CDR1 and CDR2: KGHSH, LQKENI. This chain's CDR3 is CASSPRHQETQYF. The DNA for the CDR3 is TGTGCCAGCTCACCACGGCACCAAGAGACCCAGTACTTC.

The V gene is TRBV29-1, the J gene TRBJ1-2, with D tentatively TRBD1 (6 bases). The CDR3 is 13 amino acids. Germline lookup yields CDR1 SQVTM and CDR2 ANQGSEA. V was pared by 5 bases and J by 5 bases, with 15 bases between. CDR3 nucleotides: TGCAGCGTTTTGAACAGGGTTAATTATGGCTACACCTTC. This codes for CSVLNRVNYGYTF.

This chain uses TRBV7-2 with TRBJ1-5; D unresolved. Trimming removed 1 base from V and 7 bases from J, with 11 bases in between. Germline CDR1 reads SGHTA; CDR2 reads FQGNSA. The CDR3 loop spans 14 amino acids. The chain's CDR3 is CASSLVHSNQPQHF. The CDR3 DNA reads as TGTGCCAGCAGCTTAGTTCACAGTAACCAGCCCCAGCATTTT.

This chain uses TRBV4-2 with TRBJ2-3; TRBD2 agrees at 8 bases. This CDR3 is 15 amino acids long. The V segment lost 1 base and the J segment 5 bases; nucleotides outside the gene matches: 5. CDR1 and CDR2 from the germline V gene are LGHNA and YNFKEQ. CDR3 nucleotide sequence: TGTGCCAGCAGCCAAGCGACTAGCGAGGTAGATACGCAGTATTTT. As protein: CASSQATSEVDTQYF.

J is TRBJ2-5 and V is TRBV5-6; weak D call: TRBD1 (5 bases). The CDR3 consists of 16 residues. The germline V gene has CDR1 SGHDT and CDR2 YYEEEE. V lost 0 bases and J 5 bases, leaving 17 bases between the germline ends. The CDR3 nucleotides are TGTGCCAGCAGCTTGGAGCCACAGGCTCTTCTCGAGACCCAGTACTTC. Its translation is CASSLEPQALLETQYF. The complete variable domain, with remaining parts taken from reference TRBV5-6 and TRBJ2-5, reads DAGVTQSPTHLIKTRGQQVTLRCSPKSGHDTVSWYQQALGQGPQFIFQYYEEEERQRGNFPDRFSGHQFPNYSSELNVNALLLGDSALYLCASSLEPQALLETQYFGPGTRLLVL.

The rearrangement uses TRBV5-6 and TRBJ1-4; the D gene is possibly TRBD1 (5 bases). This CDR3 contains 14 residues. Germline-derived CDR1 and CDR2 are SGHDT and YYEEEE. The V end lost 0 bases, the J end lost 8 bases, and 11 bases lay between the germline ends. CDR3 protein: CASSLVREGEKLFF. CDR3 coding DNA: TGTGCCAGCAGCTTGGTCAGGGAAGGGGAAAAACTGTTTTTT.

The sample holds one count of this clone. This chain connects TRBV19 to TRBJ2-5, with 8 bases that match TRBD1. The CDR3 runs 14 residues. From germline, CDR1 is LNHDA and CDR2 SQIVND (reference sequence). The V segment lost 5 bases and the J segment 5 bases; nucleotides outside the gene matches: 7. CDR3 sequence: CASSPRTGSETQYF. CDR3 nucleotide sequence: TGTGCCAGTAGTCCCAGGACAGGGAGCGAGACCCAGTACTTC.

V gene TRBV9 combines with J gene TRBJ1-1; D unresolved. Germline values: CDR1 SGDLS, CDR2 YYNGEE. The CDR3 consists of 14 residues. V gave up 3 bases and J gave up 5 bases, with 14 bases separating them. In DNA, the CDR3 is TGTGCCAGCAGCGCGGGCCTCCCGGAGACTGAAGCTTTCTTT. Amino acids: CASSAGLPETEAFF.

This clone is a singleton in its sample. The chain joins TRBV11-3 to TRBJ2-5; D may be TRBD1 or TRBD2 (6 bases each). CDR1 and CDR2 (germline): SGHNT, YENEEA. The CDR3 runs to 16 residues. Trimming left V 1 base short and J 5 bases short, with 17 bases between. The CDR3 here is CASSLGGSGARETQYF. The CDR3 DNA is TGTGCCAGCAGCTTAGGGGGCTCGGGGGCAAGGGAGACCCAGTACTTC.

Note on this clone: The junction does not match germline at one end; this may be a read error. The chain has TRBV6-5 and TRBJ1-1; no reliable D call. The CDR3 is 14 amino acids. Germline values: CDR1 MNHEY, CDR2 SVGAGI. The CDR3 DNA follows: TGTGCCATCAGTGAGACTAAAGTGAACACTGAAGCTTTCTTT. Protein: CAISETKVNTEAFF.

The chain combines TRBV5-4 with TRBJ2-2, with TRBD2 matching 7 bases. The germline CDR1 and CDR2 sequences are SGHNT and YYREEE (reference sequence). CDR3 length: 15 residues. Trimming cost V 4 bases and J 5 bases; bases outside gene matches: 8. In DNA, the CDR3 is TGTGCCAGCAGCACCGCGGGAGTCGGAACCGGGGAGCTGTTTTTT. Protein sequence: CASSTAGVGTGELFF.

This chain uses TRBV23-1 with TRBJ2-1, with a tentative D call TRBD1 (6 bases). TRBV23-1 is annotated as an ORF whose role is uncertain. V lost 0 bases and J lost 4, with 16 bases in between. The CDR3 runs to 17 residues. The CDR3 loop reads CASSQSGGWGLYNEQFF. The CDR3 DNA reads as TGCGCCAGCAGTCAATCTGGGGGTTGGGGGCTTTACAATGAGCAGTTCTTC.

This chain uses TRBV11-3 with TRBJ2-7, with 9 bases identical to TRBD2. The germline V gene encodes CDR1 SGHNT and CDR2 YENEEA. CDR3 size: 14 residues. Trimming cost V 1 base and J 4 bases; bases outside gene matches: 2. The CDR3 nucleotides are TGTGCCAGCAGCTTAGGGACTAGCGATTACGAGCAGTACTTC. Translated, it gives CASSLGTSDYEQYF.

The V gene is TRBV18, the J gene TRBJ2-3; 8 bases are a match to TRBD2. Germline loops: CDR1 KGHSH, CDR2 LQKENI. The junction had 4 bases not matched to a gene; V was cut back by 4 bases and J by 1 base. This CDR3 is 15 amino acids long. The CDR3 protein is CASSQGLAGTDTQYF. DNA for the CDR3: TGTGCCAGCTCACAAGGACTAGCCGGCACAGATACGCAGTATTTT.

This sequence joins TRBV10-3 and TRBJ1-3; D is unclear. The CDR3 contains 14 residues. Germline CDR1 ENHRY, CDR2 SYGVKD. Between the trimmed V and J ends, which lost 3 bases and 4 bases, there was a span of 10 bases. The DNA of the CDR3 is TGTGCCATCAGTGATTGGGGTAGCGGAAACACCATATATTTT. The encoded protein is CAISDWGSGNTIYF.

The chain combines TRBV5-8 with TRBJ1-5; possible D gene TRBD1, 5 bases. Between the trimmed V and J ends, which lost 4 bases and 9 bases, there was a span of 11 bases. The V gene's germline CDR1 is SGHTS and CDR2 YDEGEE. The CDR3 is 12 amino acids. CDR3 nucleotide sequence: TGTGCCAGCAGCACACGGGGCAGGCCCCAGCATTTT. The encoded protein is CASSTRGRPQHF.

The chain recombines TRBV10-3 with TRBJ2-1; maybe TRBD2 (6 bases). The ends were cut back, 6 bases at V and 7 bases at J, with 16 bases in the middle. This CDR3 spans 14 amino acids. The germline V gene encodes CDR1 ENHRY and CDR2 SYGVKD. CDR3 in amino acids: CAIRQRLDRNEQFF. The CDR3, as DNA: TGTGCCATCAGACAACGACTAGATCGAAATGAGCAGTTCTTC.

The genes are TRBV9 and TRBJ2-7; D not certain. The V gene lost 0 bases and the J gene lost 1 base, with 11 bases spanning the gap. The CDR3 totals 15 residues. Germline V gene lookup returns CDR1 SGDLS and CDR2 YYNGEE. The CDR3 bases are TGTGCCAGCAGCGTAGCCTTTGGGGATTCCTACGAGCAGTACTTC. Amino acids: CASSVAFGDSYEQYF. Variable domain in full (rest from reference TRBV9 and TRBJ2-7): DSGVTQTPKHLITATGQRVTLRCSPRSGDLSVYWYQQSLDQGLQFLIQYYNGEERAKGNILERFSAQQFPDLHSELNLSSLELGDSALYFCASSVAFGDSYEQYFGPGTRLTVT.